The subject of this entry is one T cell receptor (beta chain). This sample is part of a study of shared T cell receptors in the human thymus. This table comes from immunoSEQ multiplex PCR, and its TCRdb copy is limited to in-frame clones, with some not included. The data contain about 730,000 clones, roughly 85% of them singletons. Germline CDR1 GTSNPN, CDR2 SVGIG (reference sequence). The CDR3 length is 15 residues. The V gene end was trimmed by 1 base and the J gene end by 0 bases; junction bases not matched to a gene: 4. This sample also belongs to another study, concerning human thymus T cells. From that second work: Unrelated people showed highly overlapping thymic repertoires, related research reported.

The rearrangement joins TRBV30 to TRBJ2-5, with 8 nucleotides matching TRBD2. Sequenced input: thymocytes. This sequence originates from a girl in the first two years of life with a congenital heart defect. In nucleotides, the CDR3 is TGTGCCTGGAGTGCCCAGCGGGAGTACCAAGAGACCCAGTACTTC. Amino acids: CAWSAQREYQETQYF. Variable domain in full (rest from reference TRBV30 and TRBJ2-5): SQTIHQWPATLVQPVGSPLSLECTVEGTSNPNLYWYRQAAGRGLQLLFYSVGIGQISSEVPQNLSASRPQDRQFILSSKKLLLSDSGFYLCAWSAQREYQETQYFGPGTRLLVL.